This T cell receptor (beta chain) comes out of a study of cytomegalovirus exposure and HLA in healthy donors. The CDR3 consists of 15 residues. V was pared by 0 bases and J by 3 bases, with 8 bases between. Germline CDR1 SGHTA, CDR2 FQGTGA. A multiplex PCR was run with 60 Vbeta primers and 13 Jbeta primers. The repertoire was sequenced with immunoSEQ multiplex PCR; TCRdb's copy has only in-frame clones and lacks some. The table includes 150,000 to 200,000 clones, less than 80% detected once. This clone appeared once. The sequence was collected from a middle-aged man in good health and CMV-seronegative. The chain combines TRBV7-3 with TRBJ1-4, with D tentatively TRBD1 (5 bases). Sequenced input: PBMCs. In DNA form, the CDR3 reads TGTGCCAGCAGCTTAACGGGGGGAGCTAATGAAAAACTGTTTTTT. Protein: CASSLTGGANEKLFF.